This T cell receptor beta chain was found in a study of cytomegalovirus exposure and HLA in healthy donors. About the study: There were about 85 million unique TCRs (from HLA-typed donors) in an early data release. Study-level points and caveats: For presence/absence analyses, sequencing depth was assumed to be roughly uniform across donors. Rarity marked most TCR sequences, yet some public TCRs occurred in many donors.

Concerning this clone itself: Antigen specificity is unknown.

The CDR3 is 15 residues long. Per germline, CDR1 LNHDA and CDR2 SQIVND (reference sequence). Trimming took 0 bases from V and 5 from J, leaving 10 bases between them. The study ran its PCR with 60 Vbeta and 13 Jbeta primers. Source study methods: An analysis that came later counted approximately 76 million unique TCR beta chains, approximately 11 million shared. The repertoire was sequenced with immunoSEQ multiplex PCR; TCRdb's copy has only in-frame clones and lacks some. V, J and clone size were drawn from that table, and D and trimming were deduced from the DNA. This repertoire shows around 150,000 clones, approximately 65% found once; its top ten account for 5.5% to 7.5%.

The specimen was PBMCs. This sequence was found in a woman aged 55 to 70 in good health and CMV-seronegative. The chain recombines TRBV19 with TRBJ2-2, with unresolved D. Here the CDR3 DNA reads TGTGCCAGTAGTATAGATCCCTCCGTAACCGGGGAGCTGTTTTTT. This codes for CASSIDPSVTGELFF.